These T cell receptor beta chains were read from a single sample in a study of blood T cell repertoires in COVID-19. The method was immunoSEQ multiplex PCR; TCRdb's version includes in-frame clones alone and lacks a portion of them. The data contain under 350,000 clones, roughly nine tenths of them singletons. Sequencing was done on a sample of peripheral blood. The receptors were gathered from a man aged 18 to 30 with active or convalescent COVID-19. Both conserved end residues are part of each CDR3. A D gene is named only where the DNA matches it firmly.

j_gene | d_gene | v_gene | len | CDR3aa
TRBJ1-1 | - | TRBV11-3 | 12 | CASTAGGTEAFF
TRBJ1-6 | - | TRBV3-1/TRBV3-2 | 14 | CASSQGTGSSPLHF
TRBJ2-7 | - | TRBV3-1/TRBV3-2 | 15 | CASSPMEGRTYEQYF
TRBJ2-1 | - | TRBV9 | 12 | CASSVAGQGQFF
TRBJ2-7 | - | TRBV29-1 | 12 | CSVQGSYYEQYF
TRBJ1-6 | TRBD1 | TRBV10-3 | 14 | CAISAGQGISPLHF
TRBJ2-6 | - | TRBV24-1 | 17 | CATSGFPGDSGANVLTF
TRBJ1-6 | - | TRBV30 | 12 | CARDTGNSPLHF
TRBJ1-6 | TRBD1 | TRBV5-6 | 14 | CASSRTGYNSPLHF
TRBJ2-7 | TRBD1 | TRBV5-1 | 15 | CASSLTGQGLYEQYF
TRBJ2-5 | - | TRBV29-1 | 12 | CSVSHGRETQYF
TRBJ2-3 | - | TRBV30 | 14 | CAWSSLGRGDTQYF
TRBJ2-4 | - | TRBV30 | 13 | CAWTQNPENIQYF
TRBJ2-3 | - | TRBV2 | 12 | CAGREQTDTQYF
TRBJ2-7 | TRBD2 | TRBV7-9 | 15 | CASSPWTSGDHEQYF
TRBJ2-1 | TRBD2 | TRBV28 | 15 | CASSSGTSGTAEQFF
TRBJ1-4 | TRBD1 | TRBV28 | 17 | CASSLWTGGGVNEKLFF
TRBJ1-4 | - | TRBV4-1 | 16 | CASSQVVGSGNEKLFF
TRBJ1-1 | TRBD1 | TRBV30 | 15 | CAGRRGGLGWTEAFF
TRBJ2-7 | - | TRBV24-1 | 12 | CATNAPGYEQYF
TRBJ2-7 | - | TRBV19 | 14 | CASSTFGSSYEQYF
TRBJ2-6 | TRBD1 | TRBV19 | 15 | CASTGQDSGANVLTF
TRBJ1-1 | - | TRBV5-1 | 11 | CASQMNTEAFF
TRBJ2-6 | - | TRBV19 | 19 | CASSIDGTGKGSGANVLTF
TRBJ2-1 | TRBD1 | TRBV7-9 | 15 | CASSTGQGAADEQFF